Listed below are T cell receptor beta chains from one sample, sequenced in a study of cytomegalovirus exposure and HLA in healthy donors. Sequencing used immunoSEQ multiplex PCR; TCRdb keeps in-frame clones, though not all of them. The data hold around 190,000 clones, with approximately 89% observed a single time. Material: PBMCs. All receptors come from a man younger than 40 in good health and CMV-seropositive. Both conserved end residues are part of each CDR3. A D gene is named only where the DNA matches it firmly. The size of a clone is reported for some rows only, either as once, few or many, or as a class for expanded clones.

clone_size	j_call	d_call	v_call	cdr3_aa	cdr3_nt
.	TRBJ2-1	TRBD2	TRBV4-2	CASSQGVVAGLRTDEQFF	TGTGCCAGCAGCCAAGGTGTGGTAGCGGGACTTCGGACGGATGAGCAGTTCTTC
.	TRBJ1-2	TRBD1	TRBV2	CASSGSRGDGYTF	TGTGCCAGCAGTGGTAGCAGGGGGGATGGCTACACCTTC
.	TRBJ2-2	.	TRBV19	CASSYHTGELFF	TGTGCCAGTAGTTACCACACCGGGGAGCTGTTTTTT
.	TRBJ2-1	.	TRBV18	CASSPLGGPINEQFF	TGTGCCAGCTCGCCCCTCGGGGGGCCTATCAATGAGCAGTTCTTC
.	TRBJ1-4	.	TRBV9	CASSQEGGGEKLFF	TGTGCCAGCAGCCAAGAGGGGGGAGGTGAAAAACTGTTTTTT
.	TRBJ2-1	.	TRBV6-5	CASSYSAGYGENEQFF	TGTGCCAGCAGTTACTCGGCCGGGTACGGAGAAAATGAGCAGTTCTTC
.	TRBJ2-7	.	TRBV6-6	CASSYHITYEQYF	TGTGCCAGCAGTTACCATATAACCTACGAGCAGTACTTC
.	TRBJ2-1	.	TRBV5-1	CASSLSGPYNEQFF	TGCGCCAGCAGCTTGAGCGGGCCCTACAATGAGCAGTTCTTC
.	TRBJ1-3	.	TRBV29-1	CSVGGATSPSSGNTIYF	TGCAGCGTTGGAGGGGCTACCTCACCAAGCTCTGGAAACACCATATATTTT
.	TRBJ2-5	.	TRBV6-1	CASSERSVQETQYF	TGTGCCAGCAGTGAAAGATCCGTACAAGAGACCCAGTACTTC
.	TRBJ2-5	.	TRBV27	CASSSPYGETQYF	TGTGCCAGCAGTTCCCCCTATGGAGAGACCCAGTACTTC
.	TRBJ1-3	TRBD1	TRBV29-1	CSAADRRSGNTIYF	TGCAGCGCCGCGGACAGGCGCTCTGGAAACACCATATATTTT
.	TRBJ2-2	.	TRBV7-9	CASSFRQTRDTGELFF	TGTGCCAGCAGCTTTCGACAGACTAGAGACACCGGGGAGCTGTTTTTT
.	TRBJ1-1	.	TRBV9	CASSETGEYTEAFF	TGTGCCAGCAGCGAAACGGGGGAGTACACTGAAGCTTTCTTT
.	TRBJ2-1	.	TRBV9	CASSVGSMSSYNEQFF	TGTGCCAGCAGCGTTGGCTCGATGAGCTCCTACAATGAGCAGTTCTTC
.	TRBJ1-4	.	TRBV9	CASSTPLGVGANEKLFF	TGTGCCAGCAGCACCCCCCTCGGGGTGGGAGCTAATGAAAAACTGTTTTTT
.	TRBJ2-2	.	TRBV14	CASSQVPAGVTGELFF	TGTGCCAGCAGCCAAGTCCCAGCAGGGGTTACCGGGGAGCTGTTTTTT
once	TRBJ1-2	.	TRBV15	CATSSDDRGGYGYTF	TGTGCCACCAGCAGCGATGATAGGGGAGGTTATGGCTACACCTTC
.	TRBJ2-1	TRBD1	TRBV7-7	CASSLGGTGGVEQFF	TGTGCTAGCAGCTTAGGGGGGACAGGGGGCGTTGAGCAGTTCTTC
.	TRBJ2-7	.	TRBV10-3	CAILAESSYEQYF	TGTGCCATCTTAGCGGAGAGCTCCTACGAGCAGTACTTC
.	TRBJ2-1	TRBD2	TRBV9	CASSVGSGGGSLGEQFF	TGTGCCAGCAGCGTAGGGTCCGGCGGCGGGAGTTTGGGTGAGCAGTTCTTC
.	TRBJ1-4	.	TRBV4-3	CASSQDIGTSNEKLFF	TGCGCCAGCAGCCAAGATATCGGGACCTCGAATGAAAAACTGTTTTTT
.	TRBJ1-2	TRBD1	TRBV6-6	CASSYSKGQGYGYTF	TGTGCCAGCAGTTACTCGAAGGGACAGGGTTATGGCTACACCTTC
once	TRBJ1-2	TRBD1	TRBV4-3	CASREGTGGVYGYTF	TGCGCCAGCCGTGAAGGGACAGGGGGCGTCTATGGCTACACCTTC
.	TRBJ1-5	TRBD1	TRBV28	CASSPLGQGTNQPQHF	TGTGCCAGCAGTCCCCTGGGACAGGGTACCAATCAGCCCCAGCATTTT
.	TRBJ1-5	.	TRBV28	CASRALGNQPQHF	TGTGCCAGCAGGGCCTTGGGGAATCAGCCCCAGCATTTT
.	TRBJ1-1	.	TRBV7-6	CASSSPTGGGEAFF	TGTGCCAGCAGCTCACCCACGGGGGGCGGTGAAGCTTTCTTT
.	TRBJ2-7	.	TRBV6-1	CASSVLGGGRNEQYF	TGTGCCAGCAGCGTCCTTGGGGGGGGCCGGAACGAGCAGTACTTC
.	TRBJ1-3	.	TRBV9	CASSVDLQENTIYF	TGTGCCAGCAGCGTAGATCTTCAGGAGAACACCATATATTTT
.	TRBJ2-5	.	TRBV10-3	CAISDQGDTETQYF	TGTGCCATCAGTGATCAGGGAGATACAGAGACCCAGTACTTC
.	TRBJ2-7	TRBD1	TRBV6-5	CASNRQGVHEQYF	TGTGCCAGCAACCGACAGGGCGTCCACGAGCAGTACTTC
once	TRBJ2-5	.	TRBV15	CATRRPGGPQETQYF	TGTGCCACCAGGAGACCTGGGGGGCCCCAAGAGACCCAGTACTTC
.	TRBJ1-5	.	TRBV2	CASRKDTEGQPQHF	TGTGCCAGCAGAAAGGACACCGAGGGTCAGCCCCAGCATTTT
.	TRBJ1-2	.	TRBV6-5	CASSSQKIDSYGYTF	TGTGCCAGCAGTTCTCAAAAGATTGACAGCTATGGCTACACCTTC
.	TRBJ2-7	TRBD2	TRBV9	CASSSSGLAGGRYEQYF	TGTGCCAGCAGCTCCTCTGGCCTAGCGGGAGGGAGGTACGAGCAGTACTTC
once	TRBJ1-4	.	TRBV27	CASSFRRYPEKLFF	TGTGCCAGCAGTTTCAGGAGATATCCTGAAAAACTGTTTTTT
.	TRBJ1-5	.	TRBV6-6	CASSKTKGFSPPGTDF	TGTGCCAGCAGTAAAACCAAAGGGTTCAGCCCCCCCGGCACCGATTTT
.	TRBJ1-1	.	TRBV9	CASSLGETNTEAFF	TGTGCCAGCAGCCTAGGCGAAACGAACACTGAAGCTTTCTTT
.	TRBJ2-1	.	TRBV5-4	CASSLGTQYNEQFF	TGTGCCAGCAGCTTAGGGACACAGTACAATGAGCAGTTCTTC
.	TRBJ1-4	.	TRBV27	CASRPGSNEKLFF	TGTGCCAGCAGACCGGGCTCCAATGAAAAACTGTTTTTT
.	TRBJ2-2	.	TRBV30	CASHSSVGGTGELFF	TGTGCCTCCCATTCGAGCGTAGGGGGCACCGGGGAGCTGTTTTTT
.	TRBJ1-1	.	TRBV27	CASSLLHPNTEAFF	TGTGCCAGCAGTTTATTACACCCGAACACTGAAGCTTTCTTT
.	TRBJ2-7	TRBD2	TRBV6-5	CASSYSIAGVREQYF	TGTGCCAGCAGTTACTCAATAGCGGGAGTACGCGAGCAGTACTTC
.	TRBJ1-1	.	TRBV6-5	CASSYGQARDTEAFF	TGTGCCAGCAGTTACGGGCAGGCAAGGGACACTGAAGCTTTCTTT
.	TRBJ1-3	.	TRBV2	CASSVSPGANTIYF	TGTGCCAGCAGTGTATCACCCGGAGCGAACACCATATATTTT
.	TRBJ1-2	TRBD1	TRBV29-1	CSVDRDRANYGYTF	TGCAGCGTTGACCGGGACAGGGCTAACTATGGCTACACCTTC
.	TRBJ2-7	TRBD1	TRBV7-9	CASSLASGGIEQYF	TGTGCCAGCAGCTTAGCTTCAGGGGGAATCGAGCAGTACTTC
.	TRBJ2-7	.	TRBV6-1	CASSLDGGEQYF	TGTGCCAGCAGTCTCGACGGGGGCGAGCAGTACTTC
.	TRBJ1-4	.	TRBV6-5	CASSYSQGTNEKLFF	TGTGCCAGCAGTTACTCTCAGGGAACTAATGAAAAACTGTTTTTT
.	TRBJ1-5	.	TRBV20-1	CSASTEGPQHF	TGCAGTGCTAGTACAGAAGGGCCCCAGCATTTT
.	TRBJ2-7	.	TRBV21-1	CASSKGGPLIYEQYF	TGTGCCAGCAGCAAAGGGGGCCCTCTGATATACGAGCAGTACTTC
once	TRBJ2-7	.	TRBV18	CASSRKYRVRESYEQYF	TGTGCCAGCTCACGGAAATACAGGGTTAGGGAATCCTACGAGCAGTACTTC